The 3 T cell receptor beta chains reported below all come from one sample, sequenced in a study of shared clonotypes between healthy human individuals. Repertoires were generated with immunoSEQ multiplex PCR, while TCRdb's copy carries only in-frame clones and drops some. The table has over 2 million clones, approximately 95% seen once; the top ten hold about 0.13%. The material sequenced was naive CD4+ T cells sorted from blood. The subset was: CD45RA+ positively selected. These receptors all stem from a man younger than 35 in good health.

The J gene is TRBJ1-5, the V gene TRBV7-5. TRBV7-5 represents a pseudogene. This CDR3 contains 14 residues. CDR3 DNA sequence: TGTGCCAGAAGCTTGCCCCGAGGAAATCAGCCCCAGCATTTT. It translates to CARSLPRGNQPQHF.

The chain uses TRBV27 and TRBJ1-2; TRBD1 matches 9 bases. There are 15 residues in the CDR3. The J segment lost 1 base and the V segment lost 5 bases, leaving 5 bases of the junction unmatched. Germline CDR1 is MNHEY and CDR2 is SMNVEV (reference sequence). CDR3 residues: CASSNMGQGNYGYTF. CDR3 coding DNA: TGTGCCAGCAGTAACATGGGACAGGGTAACTATGGCTACACCTTC.

This clone was detected only once. The rearrangement links TRBV30 to TRBJ2-7; no firm D call. Germline CDR1 is GTSNPN and CDR2 is SVGIG (reference sequence). V lost 3 bases and J lost 6, with 18 bases in between. The CDR3 covers 14 residues. The CDR3 region is CAWRKSGPMAEQYF. DNA of the CDR3: TGTGCCTGGAGAAAAAGTGGCCCTATGGCCGAGCAGTACTTC.